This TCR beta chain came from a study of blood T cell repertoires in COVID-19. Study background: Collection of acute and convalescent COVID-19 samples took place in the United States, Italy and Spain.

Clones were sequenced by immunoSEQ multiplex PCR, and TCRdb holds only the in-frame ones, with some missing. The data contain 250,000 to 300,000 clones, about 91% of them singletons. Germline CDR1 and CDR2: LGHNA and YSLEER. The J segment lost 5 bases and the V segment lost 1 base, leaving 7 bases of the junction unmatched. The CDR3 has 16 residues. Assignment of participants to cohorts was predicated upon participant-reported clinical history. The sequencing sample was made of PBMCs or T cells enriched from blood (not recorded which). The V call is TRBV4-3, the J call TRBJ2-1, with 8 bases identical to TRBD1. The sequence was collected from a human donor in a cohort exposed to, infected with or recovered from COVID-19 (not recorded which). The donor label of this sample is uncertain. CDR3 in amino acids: CASSQVTGDVDNEQFF. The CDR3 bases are TGCGCCAGCAGCCAAGTGACAGGGGACGTCGACAATGAGCAGTTCTTC.